Listed below are T cell receptor beta chains from one sample, sequenced in a study of blood T cell repertoires in COVID-19. Clones were sequenced by immunoSEQ multiplex PCR, and TCRdb holds only the in-frame ones, with some missing. The sample consists of approximately 63,000 clones, approximately 92% of them appearing once. What was sequenced was peripheral blood. The receptor set was obtained from a woman aged 60-70 years with COVID-19, enrolled during active disease. CDR3s include the opening cysteine and the closing phenylalanine or tryptophan. The D gene is left open where the match is weak. Only part of the rows carry a size: once, few, many, or a class if the clone is expanded.

d_call: -; j_call: TRBJ2-1; cdr3_length: 13; v_call: TRBV21-1; clone_size: -; cdr3_aa: CASGGQGKNEQFF; cdr3_nt: TGTGCCAGCGGCGGACAGGGCAAGAATGAGCAGTTCTTC
d_call: -; j_call: TRBJ1-4; cdr3_length: 15; v_call: TRBV4-3; clone_size: -; cdr3_aa: CASSHRQTTNEKLFF; cdr3_nt: TGCGCCAGCAGCCACAGACAGACAACTAATGAAAAACTGTTTTTT
d_call: -; j_call: TRBJ1-5; cdr3_length: 13; v_call: TRBV28; clone_size: once; cdr3_aa: CASIRRDNQPQHF; cdr3_nt: TGTGCCAGCATTCGGAGGGATAATCAGCCCCAGCATTTT
d_call: TRBD1; j_call: TRBJ2-7; cdr3_length: 16; v_call: TRBV19; clone_size: -; cdr3_aa: CASSRGTGGASYEQYF; cdr3_nt: TGTGCCAGTAGCCGAGGGACAGGGGGCGCGTCCTACGAGCAGTACTTC
d_call: -; j_call: TRBJ2-7; cdr3_length: 14; v_call: TRBV4-2; clone_size: -; cdr3_aa: CASSLGRAGGEQYF; cdr3_nt: TGTGCCAGCAGCCTCGGTCGGGCGGGTGGTGAGCAGTACTTC
d_call: -; j_call: TRBJ1-1; cdr3_length: 15; v_call: TRBV19; clone_size: -; cdr3_aa: CASTTLPGHRHEAFF; cdr3_nt: TGTGCCAGTACCACACTCCCGGGACACCGTCATGAAGCTTTCTTT
d_call: TRBD1; j_call: TRBJ2-7; cdr3_length: 15; v_call: TRBV18; clone_size: -; cdr3_aa: CASSPGQGETYEQYF; cdr3_nt: TGTGCCAGCTCACCAGGACAGGGAGAGACCTACGAGCAGTACTTC
d_call: -; j_call: TRBJ2-1; cdr3_length: 15; v_call: TRBV4-3; clone_size: once; cdr3_aa: CASSQKAGTGNEQFF; cdr3_nt: TGCGCCAGCAGCCAAAAAGCGGGTACGGGCAATGAGCAGTTCTTC
d_call: -; j_call: TRBJ2-3; cdr3_length: 14; v_call: TRBV6-5; clone_size: once; cdr3_aa: CASSYSTTTDTQYF; cdr3_nt: TGTGCCAGCAGTTACTCGACAACCACAGATACGCAGTATTTT
d_call: -; j_call: TRBJ2-7; cdr3_length: 18; v_call: TRBV7-8; clone_size: -; cdr3_aa: CASSSLPPGQNYLDEQYF; cdr3_nt: TGTGCCAGCAGCTCCTTGCCTCCGGGACAAAACTATCTAGACGAGCAGTACTTC
d_call: TRBD1; j_call: TRBJ2-7; cdr3_length: 14; v_call: TRBV24-1; clone_size: -; cdr3_aa: CATSEAGTDYEQYF; cdr3_nt: TGTGCCACCAGTGAGGCCGGGACAGACTACGAGCAGTACTTC
d_call: -; j_call: TRBJ1-2; cdr3_length: 11; v_call: TRBV20-1; clone_size: -; cdr3_aa: CSAEGNYGYTF; cdr3_nt: TGCAGTGCTGAGGGTAACTATGGCTACACCTTC
d_call: TRBD2; j_call: TRBJ2-1; cdr3_length: 15; v_call: TRBV7-2; clone_size: -; cdr3_aa: CASSFGLASYNEQFF; cdr3_nt: TGTGCCAGCAGCTTCGGACTAGCGAGTTACAATGAGCAGTTCTTC
d_call: -; j_call: TRBJ2-5; cdr3_length: 14; v_call: TRBV19; clone_size: -; cdr3_aa: CASSVGSGVETQYF; cdr3_nt: TGTGCCAGTAGTGTTGGGAGCGGTGTCGAGACCCAGTACTTC
d_call: -; j_call: TRBJ2-2; cdr3_length: 13; v_call: TRBV3-1/TRBV3-2; clone_size: -; cdr3_aa: CASSQARSGELFF; cdr3_nt: TGTGCCAGCAGCCAAGCCCGGTCCGGGGAGCTGTTTTTT
d_call: -; j_call: TRBJ2-7; cdr3_length: 13; v_call: TRBV7-2; clone_size: once; cdr3_aa: CASSLQASYEQYF; cdr3_nt: TGTGCCAGCAGCTTACAGGCCTCCTACGAGCAGTACTTC
d_call: -; j_call: TRBJ1-1; cdr3_length: 15; v_call: TRBV6-5; clone_size: -; cdr3_aa: CASSFYRTTNTEAFF; cdr3_nt: TGTGCCAGCAGCTTCTACAGGACGACGAACACTGAAGCTTTCTTT